The 25 T cell receptor beta chains in this list originate from one sample, sequenced in a study of cytomegalovirus exposure and HLA in healthy donors. The PCR had 60 Vbeta and 13 Jbeta primers. The protocol was immunoSEQ multiplex PCR, while the TCRdb copy is restricted to in-frame clones and leaves out a portion. The sample has approximately 180,000 clones, 65% to 80% seen once. The sequenced sample was PBMCs. Receptors were obtained from a woman aged 40 to 55 in good health and CMV-seronegative.

This chain connects TRBV5-1 to TRBJ1-4; 9 nucleotides match TRBD1. Germline V CDR1 and CDR2: SGHRS, YFSETQ. The CDR3 spans 15 residues. After removal of 4 bases from V and 4 bases from J, the junction contained 5 bases not matched to a gene. The CDR3 DNA reads as TGCGCCAGCAGCCCCCAGACAGGGGGTAATGAAAAACTGTTTTTT. Protein: CASSPQTGGNEKLFF.

V is TRBV29-1 and J is TRBJ2-5; weak D call: TRBD1 (6 bases). Trimming removed 8 bases from V and 5 bases from J, with 12 bases in between. Per the germline V gene, CDR1 is SQVTM and CDR2 is ANQGSEA. The CDR3 extends over 11 amino acids. This CDR3 reads CSTRGVETQYF. The CDR3 region has the DNA TGCAGCACCAGGGGAGTGGAGACCCAGTACTTC.

The V and J genes are TRBV6-1 and TRBJ2-7; 8 nucleotides match TRBD1. Germline CDR1 is MNHNS and CDR2 is SASEGT. The ends lost 3 bases at V and 5 bases at J; junction bases unmatched: 6. The CDR3 consists of 14 residues. This CDR3 reads CASSEVGRGHEQYV. In DNA, the CDR3 is TGTGCCAGCAGTGAGGTCGGCAGGGGGCACGAGCAGTACGTC.

V is TRBV5-4 and J is TRBJ1-1; 9 bases match TRBD1. The CDR3 is made up of 17 amino acids. Trimming removed 0 bases from V and 3 bases from J; junction bases left unmatched: 9. CDR1 is SGHNT, CDR2 YYREEE, per germline (reference sequence). CDR3 residues: CASSLGTYRGRDTEAFF. The CDR3 DNA reads as TGTGCCAGCAGCTTGGGGACCTACAGGGGGCGAGACACTGAAGCTTTCTTT.

The rearrangement joins TRBV9 to TRBJ1-5; 8 nucleotides line up with TRBD1. Trimming at V came to 3 bases and at J to 9 bases, leaving 14 bases not matched to a gene. CDR1 and CDR2 from the germline V gene are SGDLS and YYNGEE. This CDR3 contains 16 residues. In DNA, the CDR3 is TGTGCCAGCAGCGGCTTGACAGGGGCCGTCATTGGGCCCCAGCATTTT. Translated, it gives CASSGLTGAVIGPQHF.

On this clone: Different DNA sequences within this sample yield the same CDR3. CDR3 in amino acids: CASSLERGTEAFF. DNA of the CDR3: TGTGCCAGCAGCTTAGAGCGGGGCACTGAAGCTTTCTTT. The chain employs TRBV11-2 and TRBJ1-1; D is undetermined. The CDR3 loop spans 13 amino acids. Per the germline V gene, CDR1 is SGHAT and CDR2 is FQNNGV. The V and J ends lost 0 bases and 4 bases respectively, with 6 bases between them.

The chain couples TRBV9 to TRBJ2-2; 7 bases align to TRBD2. Germline V gene lookup returns CDR1 SGDLS and CDR2 YYNGEE. This CDR3 has 14 amino acids. The trim removed 6 bases at V and 1 base at J, leaving 3 bases unmatched. CDR3 sequence: CASKAGVNTGELFF. Written as DNA, the CDR3 is TGTGCCAGCAAGGCGGGAGTGAACACCGGGGAGCTGTTTTTT.

This chain connects TRBV29-1 to TRBJ1-2; no firm D call. The CDR3 runs to 11 residues. Looked up from germline, CDR1 is SQVTM and CDR2 is ANQGSEA. Trimming stripped 2 bases from V and 3 bases from J, with 4 bases between. The CDR3 region is CSVERDYGYTF. The DNA for the CDR3 is TGCAGCGTTGAACGGGACTATGGCTACACCTTC.

The CDR3 DNA follows: TGTGCCAGCAGCTTGCCGGACAGGGGCTACGAGCAGTACTTC. As protein: CASSLPDRGYEQYF. The chain recombines TRBV7-8 with TRBJ2-7, with 9 positions matching TRBD1. The junction had 3 bases not matched to a gene; V was cut back by 3 bases and J by 3 bases. Germline-derived CDR1 and CDR2 are SGHVS and FQNEAQ. The CDR3 consists of 14 residues. The complete variable domain, with remaining parts taken from reference TRBV7-8 and TRBJ2-7, reads GAGVSQSPRYKVAKRGQDVALRCDPISGHVSLFWYQQALGQGPEFLTYFQNEAQLDKSGLPSDRFFAERPEGSVSTLKIQRTQQEDSAVYLCASSLPDRGYEQYFGPGTRLTVT.

V gene TRBV2 combines with J gene TRBJ1-2, with D unresolved. Deletions cut 4 bases from V and 6 bases from J, with 12 bases between. The CDR3 covers 13 residues. The V gene's germline CDR1 is SNHLY and CDR2 FYNNEI. The chain's CDR3 is CASSVARVDGYTF. The CDR3 DNA reads as TGTGCCAGCAGTGTTGCCCGGGTCGATGGCTACACCTTC.

The chain is built from TRBV29-1 and TRBJ2-1, with D possibly TRBD2 on 6 matching bases. Trimming cost V 7 bases and J 9 bases, with 25 bases left between them. In germline, CDR1 is SQVTM, CDR2 ANQGSEA. This CDR3 contains 15 residues. CDR3 sequence (DNA): TGCAGCGGTCTGCGCGGGGAGCGGCCCACGGGTGAGCAGTTCTTC. Its protein is CSGLRGERPTGEQFF.

This clone turned up a few times. The CDR3, as DNA: TGTGCCAGCAGTCCAAACAAATGGCAGGGATCCTACGAGCAGTACGTC. Its protein is CASSPNKWQGSYEQYV. The chain has TRBV28 and TRBJ2-7; tentatively, D is TRBD1 (5 bases). Per the germline V gene, CDR1 is MDHEN and CDR2 is SYDVKM. The CDR3 totals 16 residues. V lost 5 bases, J lost 1 base, and 18 bases lay in between.

This chain uses TRBV5-1 with TRBJ2-6; 7 bases fit TRBD1. Unmatched junction bases numbered 11, after V lost 4 bases and J lost 4 bases. Germline values: CDR1 SGHRS, CDR2 YFSETQ. The CDR3 loop spans 17 amino acids. For the CDR3, the DNA is TGCGCCAGCAGCGGTAACCCGACAGGGCGCGGGGCCAACGTCCTGACTTTC. It codes for CASSGNPTGRGANVLTF.

This chain uses TRBV7-2 with TRBJ2-1; 8 nucleotides align to TRBD1. Unmatched junction bases numbered 8, after V lost 0 bases and J lost 7 bases. The length of the CDR3 is 16 residues. CDR1 and CDR2 from the germline V gene are SGHTA and FQGNSA. In DNA, the CDR3 is TGTGCCAGCAGCTTAGCCGCCCAGGGGGCATTGAATGAGCAGTTCTTC. This codes for CASSLAAQGALNEQFF.

This clone has just one count. The chain uses TRBV5-4 and TRBJ1-2, with D maybe TRBD1 (6 bases). Deletions cut 6 bases from V and 8 bases from J, with 20 bases between. There are 14 residues in the CDR3. Germline V gene data show CDR1 as SGHNT and CDR2 as YYREEE (reference sequence). CDR3 protein: CASITEPQGRGYTF. The DNA of the CDR3 is TGTGCCAGCATCACAGAACCCCAGGGGAGAGGCTACACCTTC.

The V call is TRBV7-9, the J call TRBJ1-1, with D hard to call. The ends were cut back, 1 base at V and 2 bases at J, with 8 bases in the middle. Looked up from germline, CDR1 is SEHNR and CDR2 is FQNEAQ (reference sequence). The CDR3 totals 14 residues. The CDR3 spells CASSLVHTNTEAFF. CDR3 DNA sequence: TGTGCCAGCAGCTTAGTGCACACAAACACTGAAGCTTTCTTT.

V gene TRBV19 combines with J gene TRBJ1-2; TRBD1 aligns across 8 bases. The CDR3 loop spans 16 amino acids. V gave up 3 bases and J gave up 8 bases; unmatched junction bases: 14. Germline V gives CDR1 LNHDA, CDR2 SQIVND (reference sequence). This CDR3 reads CASSIRTGNIGWGYTF. The CDR3 region has the DNA TGTGCCAGTAGTATTCGGACAGGGAATATTGGATGGGGCTACACCTTC.

Written as DNA, the CDR3 is TGTGCCACCAGCAGAGATTCGGGACAGAACACTGAAGCTTTCTTT. This translates into CATSRDSGQNTEAFF. The chain couples TRBV15 to TRBJ1-1, with D possibly matching TRBD1 (6 bases). Trimming took 0 bases from V and 1 from J, leaving 9 bases between them. This CDR3 has 15 amino acids. Germline lookup yields CDR1 LNHNV and CDR2 YYDKDF (reference sequence).

The gene calls are TRBV6-1 and TRBJ2-7; possibly TRBD1 for D (5 bases). V lost 1 base and J 4 bases, leaving 11 bases between the germline ends. The CDR3 is 14 residues long. The germline V gene encodes CDR1 MNHNS and CDR2 SASEGT. In nucleotides, the CDR3 is TGTGCCAGCAGTGAAGTGCAGGGTGGATACGAGCAGTACTTC. Amino acid sequence: CASSEVQGGYEQYF.

The J gene is TRBJ2-1, the V gene TRBV19, with TRBD1 as a possible D gene (6 bases). V shed 6 bases and J shed 6 bases, with 18 bases lying between them. This CDR3 comprises 15 residues. The germline CDR1 and CDR2 sequences are LNHDA and SQIVND (reference sequence). The CDR3 here is CASRPGQYQLNEQFF. CDR3 bases: TGTGCCAGTAGGCCTGGACAGTATCAACTCAATGAGCAGTTCTTC. Combining the CDR3 with reference TRBV19 and TRBJ2-1 gives the whole variable domain DGGITQSPKYLFRKEGQNVTLSCEQNLNHDAMYWYRQDPGQGLRLIYYSQIVNDFQKGDIAEGYSVSREKKESFPLTVTSAQKNPTAFYLCASRPGQYQLNEQFFGPGTRLTVL.

The rearrangement uses TRBV10-3 and TRBJ1-3; possibly TRBD1 for D (5 bases). Trimming removed 10 bases at V and 2 bases at J, with 18 bases between. The germline V gene encodes CDR1 ENHRY and CDR2 SYGVKD. The CDR3 spans 15 residues. The CDR3 DNA reads TGTGCCACCATCGGCGGGGACCGCCCTGGAAACACCATATATTTT. It codes for CATIGGDRPGNTIYF.

The gene calls are TRBV7-2 and TRBJ2-7; 12 nucleotides match TRBD2. The V segment lost 1 base and the J segment 4 bases; nucleotides outside the gene matches: 5. This CDR3 has 16 amino acids. Germline CDR1 is SGHTA and CDR2 is FQGNSA. The CDR3 protein is CASSLDGLAGYYEQYV. CDR3 DNA: TGTGCCAGCAGCTTAGACGGACTAGCGGGATATTACGAGCAGTACGTC.

This chain joins TRBV18 and TRBJ2-1; D gene unclear. This CDR3 has 13 amino acids. Trimming took 3 bases from V and 9 from J, leaving 12 bases between them. Germline V CDR1 and CDR2: KGHSH, LQKENI. As DNA, the CDR3 is TGTGCCAGCTCACCTTCCGAGGTAGGTGAGCAGTTCTTC. Its translation: CASSPSEVGEQFF.

The rearrangement joins TRBV19 to TRBJ1-5; D remains ambiguous. The CDR3 is made up of 16 amino acids. The V and J ends lost 0 bases and 6 bases respectively, with 15 bases between them. Per the germline V gene, CDR1 is LNHDA and CDR2 is SQIVND (reference sequence). CDR3 sequence: CASSIEAGAWGQPQHF. The CDR3, as DNA: TGTGCCAGTAGTATAGAGGCGGGCGCCTGGGGTCAGCCCCAGCATTTT.

The V and J genes are TRBV29-1 and TRBJ2-5; tentatively, D is TRBD2 (6 bases). The CDR3 loop spans 11 amino acids. Germline V gene data show CDR1 as SQVTM and CDR2 as ANQGSEA. V lost 2 bases and J 7 bases, leaving 8 bases between the germline ends. The CDR3 DNA follows: TGCAGCGTTGAACCGGGAGCGACCCAGTACTTC. The encoded protein is CSVEPGATQYF.